This section outlines one TCR beta chain sequence together with its context. What it binds is unknown. Data came from immunoSEQ multiplex PCR; TCRdb stores just in-frame clones and leaves some out. The data hold fewer than 100,000 clones, with more than 70% observed a single time. The record originates from a study of T cell responses to AZD1222 COVID-19 vaccine. Overall study results and limits: Repertoires were obtained only post-peak T cell response.

The starting material was peripheral blood, obtained 28 days after the second AZD1222 dose. The sequence was collected from an adult who received the AZD1222 COVID-19 vaccine.

In DNA, the CDR3 is TGCAGTGCTTGGACCTCCTATGGCTACACCTTC. Its protein is CSAWTSYGYTF. The V gene is TRBV20-1, the J gene TRBJ1-2; D call uncertain. The CDR3 is 11 amino acids. Trimming removed 5 bases at V and 4 bases at J, with 8 bases between. Germline CDR1 reads DFQATT; CDR2 reads SNEGSKA (reference sequence).